This T cell receptor beta chain was identified during a study of Ad26.COV2.S vaccination and SARS-CoV-2 variants. Study conclusions and caveats: Total responses of T cells may have been underestimated by the analyses of TCR breadth and depth. Spike-specific TCR breadth ran higher among vaccine recipients than placebo recipients. Comparability of non-spike TCR breadth was observed across vaccine and placebo recipients.

The protocol was immunoSEQ multiplex PCR, while the TCRdb copy is restricted to in-frame clones and leaves out a portion. The data show 350,000 to 450,000 clones, just over 90% seen once. Turning to this clone: Its target is not known. Different DNA sequences within this sample yield the same CDR3.

V shed 3 bases and J shed 0 bases, with 9 bases lying between them. Germline values: CDR1 SGHTA, CDR2 FQGNSA. The CDR3 is made up of 15 amino acids. The material was peripheral blood, obtained after recovery from COVID-19. This TCR derives from a human donor who had recovered from COVID-19. The chain is built from TRBV7-2 and TRBJ2-1; either TRBD1 or TRBD2 may supply D (5 bases each). This CDR3 reads CASSLRGPSYNEQFF. In DNA, the CDR3 is TGTGCCAGCAGCTTGAGGGGCCCCTCCTACAATGAGCAGTTCTTC.